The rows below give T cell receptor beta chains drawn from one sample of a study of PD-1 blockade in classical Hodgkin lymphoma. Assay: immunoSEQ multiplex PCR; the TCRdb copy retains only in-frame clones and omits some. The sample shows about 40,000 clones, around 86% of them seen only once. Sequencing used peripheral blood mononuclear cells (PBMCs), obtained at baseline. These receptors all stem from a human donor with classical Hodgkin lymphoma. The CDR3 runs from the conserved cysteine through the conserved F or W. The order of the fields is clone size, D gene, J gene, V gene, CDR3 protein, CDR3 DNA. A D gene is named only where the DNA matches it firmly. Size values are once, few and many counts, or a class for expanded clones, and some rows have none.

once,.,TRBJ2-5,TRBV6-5,CASSYSGFQETQYF,TGTGCCAGCAGTTACTCGGGATTCCAAGAGACCCAGTACTTC
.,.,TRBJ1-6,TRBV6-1,CASSDRGKDSPLHF,TGTGCCAGCAGTGACAGGGGAAAAGATTCACCCCTCCACTTT
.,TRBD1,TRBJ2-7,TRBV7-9,CASRPGTVGYFQQQYF,TGTGCCAGCAGACCGGGGACAGTGGGCTACTTCCAGCAGCAGTACTTC
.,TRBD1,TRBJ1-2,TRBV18,CASRTGGTNYGYTF,TGTGCCAGCCGGACAGGGGGCACTAACTATGGCTACACCTTC
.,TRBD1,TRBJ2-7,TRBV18,CASSPGQGAAGNPYEQYF,TGTGCCAGCTCACCGGGACAGGGGGCGGCGGGGAACCCCTACGAGCAGTACTTC
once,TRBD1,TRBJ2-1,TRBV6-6,CASTYPGQGSNNEQFF,TGTGCCAGCACCTACCCGGGACAGGGCAGCAATAATGAGCAGTTCTTC
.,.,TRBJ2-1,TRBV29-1,CSVDSRAGTGDEQFF,TGCAGCGTTGACTCTCGCGCGGGAACTGGCGATGAGCAGTTCTTC
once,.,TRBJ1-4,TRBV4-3,CASSQDLVATNEKLFF,TGCGCCAGCAGCCAAGATTTGGTTGCAACTAATGAAAAACTGTTTTTT
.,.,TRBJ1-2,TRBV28,CVALSPPFRYTF,TGTGTGGCCCTTTCTCCCCCCTTTCGCTACACCTTC
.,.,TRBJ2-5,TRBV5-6,CASSPDLGGLQETQYF,TGTGCCAGCAGCCCCGACCTAGGAGGCCTACAAGAGACCCAGTACTTC
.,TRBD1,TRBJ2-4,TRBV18,CASSPQGAGDRKNIQYF,TGTGCCAGCTCACCACAGGGGGCAGGGGATCGCAAAAACATTCAGTACTTC